The present T cell receptor (beta chain) was sequenced within a study of cytomegalovirus exposure and HLA in healthy donors (dated 2017 in TCRdb). The study in broad terms: An earlier analysis of several hundred of the donors reported about 290 Gb of sequence data and some 120 million unique TCR beta sequences from roughly 180 million T cells. An early release covering 550 to 650 HLA-typed donors comprised approximately 290 gigabases of sequencing data and 85 million or so unique TCR sequences. Among the roughly 370 genotyped donors, around 79% belonged to the genetic ancestry cluster associated with self-reported Caucasian donors. The study aimed to test whether cataloging public T cell receptors could reveal signatures of past pathogen exposure. The study used immunosequencing to profile the T cell repertoires of hundreds of subjects and linked those repertoires to cytomegalovirus serostatus. In addition to the first cohort of 666 subjects, a separate validation cohort of 130 or so different subjects was used. To predict cytomegalovirus infection status, the study brought together high-throughput TCR immunosequencing, statistical association of individual TCRs with disease status, and machine learning. In a later analysis, previously published TCR beta repertoires from several hundred donors were re-analyzed and high-resolution HLA genotyping was added so that TCR occurrence patterns could be studied. Rather than drawing on any new phenotypic data, the later analysis identified candidate immune exposures from TCR beta sequences and the way those sequences occurred across donors. An earlier analysis of approximately 630 of the donors applied high-throughput TCR beta sequencing to assess whether each TCR beta V gene segment acted as functional or pseudogenic. Donor age, sex, ethnicity and CMV serostatus were compiled alongside the repertoire data. A later genetic analysis took genome-wide SNP genotypes for about 55% of the 666 donors and used that subset as a discovery cohort. Every repertoire in the discovery cohort had been generated on one and the same sequencing platform. HLA typing covered class I and class II loci at four-digit resolution. The number of donors typed differed by locus, with roughly 629-640 for A, B, C, DRB1 and DQB1, roughly 520 for DQA1, about 610 for DPA1, and approximately 470 for DPB1. Roughly 5 DR-DQ haplotypes were handled as single units for association and clustering, since linkage in the cohort was strong. On average, around 230,000 unique TCR beta nucleotide sequences were sequenced per donor among fewer than 500 genotyped donors of the cohort, with roughly 18% of those sequences being non-productive. Results and caveats for the whole study, not just this receptor: A further reported finding was that TCR beta sequences accurately predicted the HLA-A and HLA-B alleles for most subjects in the first cohort. According to the authors, the approach could potentially be generalized to other disease states and immunological phenotypes. The cohort was sequenced for TCR beta chains only, and without alpha or paired-chain data the features that could be detected were limited. Linkage disequilibrium might explain the correlated functional status among segregating V segments, but an unknown experimental factor could not be excluded. In a later analysis, most CMV-associated TCR beta chains were found to appear HLA-restricted, with HLA associations seemingly driven largely by CMV exposure. In a later analysis, several top co-occurrence clusters were reported to appear linked to parvovirus B19, influenza, CMV and Epstein-Barr virus. In a later genetic analysis, a missense DCLRE1C variant was associated with V-gene and J-gene trimming of TCR beta chains, and the association was replicated in an independent cohort. The presence/absence analyses assumed that sequencing depth was roughly uniform across donors, and that assumption may not be true. In the study, around 160 TCR beta chains were listed as associated with cytomegalovirus. Because counts were too low, 15 or so rarely observed V segments, including chromosome 9 orphons, were excluded from the earlier analysis of some 590 of the donors. HLA typing was unavailable for some donors at each locus, so association tests used only the typed subset. Cytomegalovirus status was reported to be diagnosed by the classifier with high specificity and sensitivity in both the original and validation cohorts. In vitro tests confirmed that a few of the cytomegalovirus-associated TCR beta chains recognize cytomegalovirus antigens. A cluster of highly shared sequence variants was judged likely to be a technical artifact of the sequencing pipeline. Specific HLA alleles were associated with more than 15,000 TCR beta sequences at a false discovery rate of 0.05 in a later analysis. Some IMGT-functional V segments, including TRBV6-2 and TRBV6-3, could not be distinguished by the 87-base-pair reads and were therefore excluded. CMV serostatus was the only immune exposure information available for the cohort. In a later genetic analysis, fewer N-insertions in productive TCRs were reported among donors in an Asian-associated ancestry cluster than the roughly 700-donor mean. In an earlier analysis of fewer than 750 of the donors, most TCR beta V segments were observed in productive rearrangements about 87% or about 30% of the time, broadly matching IMGT annotations. In a later analysis, HLA-associated TCR beta chains were found to be more clonally expanded and to have lower generation probabilities than equally common non-associated chains. A later analysis found that TCR association rates varied across HLA loci, with DRB1 alleles showing the most associated TCRs and HLA-C alleles the fewest. Across donors, most TCR sequences were observed very rarely, whereas some public TCRs were present in many individuals. When HLA alleles, especially DR and DQ, strongly co-occurred, TCR associations were difficult to assign to individual alleles.

CDR1 and CDR2 are drawn from the germline V gene: SGHRS, YFSETQ. Clipping removes 3 bases from V and 1 base from J, with 2 as the unmatched junction base count. From its cysteine to its phenylalanine, the CDR3 spans 14 amino acids. The sequence is cut down to CDR3 DNA, 42 bases in frame from base 1. In total, more than 500 healthy bone marrow donors made up the cohort. At the time of sampling, all cohort members were nominally healthy, though unrecorded immune exposures were likely present. The donor tested CMV seropositive, placing the donor among the approximately 290 seropositive members of the cohort. A peripheral blood sample was collected from each donor, and TCR beta sequencing was performed on peripheral blood mononuclear cells. The Qiagen DNeasy Blood Extraction Kit was used to extract genomic DNA from the blood cell samples. A note on this clone: The antigen it recognizes is unknown. Base qualities are not provided; no much larger clone lies one nucleotide away.

Library prep was done by the immunoSEQ multiplex PCR assay. For the multiplex PCR, a mixture combining 60 forward primers for TCR Vbeta segments and 13 reverse primers for TCR Jbeta segments was used. The CDR3 region of rearranged TCR beta genes was amplified from genomic DNA by a multiplex PCR assay. The amplified TCR beta libraries were sequenced on the Illumina HiSeq System as 87-base-pair reads. The study's processing was this. In a later analysis, approximately 74 million unique TCR beta chains were counted across the 500 to 700 repertoires, and around 10 million of these chains were shared by at least two donors. Raw reads were error-corrected and collapsed into unique sequences by a nearest-neighbor algorithm in which closely related sequences were merged to remove PCR and sequencing errors. CDR3 sequences were aligned to IMGT reference sequences to assign V, D and J gene segments. For a sequence to be retained, at least a six-nucleotide match to both a V gene segment and a J gene segment was required. Rearrangements were called productive when the CDR3 lacked stop codons and stayed in frame with V and J; all others were non-productive. CDR3 was defined by IMGT convention, running from the second conserved V-encoded cysteine to the conserved J-encoded phenylalanine. The earlier analysis of 587 of the donors excluded sequences that lacked an unambiguous match to a single V gene segment. An earlier analysis of under 750 of the donors called V segments functional above 56.7% productive rearrangements and segregating when the between-donor standard deviation exceeded 5%. A statistical classification framework was built for diagnosing cytomegalovirus status from the catalog of TCR beta chain sequences. In a later analysis, TCR nucleotide sequences were compared against IMGT/GENE-DB human TR gene sequences so that V and J genes could be assigned. In a later analysis, CDR3 sequences and most-parsimonious VDJ recombination scenarios were assigned using the TCRdist pipeline. A later analysis defined each TCR beta chain by its CDR3 amino acid sequence plus V-gene family, and excluded reads lacking a unique V-gene family. In a later analysis, some 600 highly shared, low-generation-probability nucleotide sequences were removed to address suspected cross-contamination and a sequencing artifact. In a later analysis, a clonal expansion index was calculated for each public chain from normalized within-repertoire ranks of inferred template counts. A later analysis computed generation probabilities with a VDJ recombination model fitted to out-of-frame rearrangements, and checked the results against IGoR. A later analysis scored TCR-TCR, TCR-HLA and TCR-CMV co-occurrence with hypergeometric tests, applying a repertoire-size bias correction to TCR pairs. A later analysis estimated false discovery rates by permuting HLA or CMV assignments 20 times. In a later analysis, co-occurring TCRs were grouped using DBSCAN, with TCRdist sequence similarity added in when clustering inside HLA-allele-positive subsets. Co-occurrence clustering excluded repertoires with fewer than 30,000 or more than 120,000 public chains, plus five with anomalous nucleotide sharing. TCRdb took over this immuneACCESS table, retaining in-frame rearrangements with V and J assigned. Such tables are incomplete; in checked studies, under half of the missing clones stem from an unresolved V gene, and the remainder is unexplained. V and J calls and clone size are given by that table; D and trimming were obtained from the DNA. Present in this sample are some 150,000 clones, more than 75% of which were seen just once. About 3.2% of the sample comes from the top ten.

The V gene is TRBV5-1 and the J gene is TRBJ1-2, with 8 bases aligning to TRBD1. The TCR sequence derives from a man aged 18 to 30 in good health and CMV-seropositive. The sample consisted of PBMCs. The nucleotide sequence is TGCGCCAGCAGCTCGGGACAGGTTAACTATGGCTACACCTTC. Translated, this is CASSSGQVNYGYTF.